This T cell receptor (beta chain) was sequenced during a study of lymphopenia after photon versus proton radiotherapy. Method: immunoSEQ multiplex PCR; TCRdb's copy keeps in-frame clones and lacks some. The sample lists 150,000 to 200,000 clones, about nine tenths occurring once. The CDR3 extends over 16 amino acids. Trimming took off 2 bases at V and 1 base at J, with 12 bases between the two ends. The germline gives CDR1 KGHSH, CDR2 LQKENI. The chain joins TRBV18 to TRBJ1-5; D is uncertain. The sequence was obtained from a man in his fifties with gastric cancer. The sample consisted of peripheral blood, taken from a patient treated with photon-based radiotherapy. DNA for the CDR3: TGTGCCAGCTCACCAGAGTTGGTGGGGAGCAATCAGCCCCAGCATTTT. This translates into CASSPELVGSNQPQHF.